The 11 T cell receptor beta chains below were found in one sample sequenced in a study of blood T cell repertoires in COVID-19. Measured with immunoSEQ multiplex PCR; TCRdb has only the in-frame clones, and not every one. There are around 150,000 clones in the sample; around 82% occur only once, and 7% lies in the top ten. Source material: peripheral blood. The receptors originated from a woman in her 40s with COVID-19, enrolled during active disease.

Here the CDR3 reads CAWGTEYNSPLHF. The CDR3 DNA follows: TGTGCCTGGGGGACAGAATATAATTCACCCCTCCACTTT. The genes are TRBV30 and TRBJ1-6, with 7 bases matching TRBD1. Per the germline V gene, CDR1 is GTSNPN and CDR2 is SVGIG (reference sequence). This CDR3 has 13 amino acids. V was clipped by 5 bases and J by 4 bases; unmatched bases: 2.

This chain joins TRBV6-5 and TRBJ1-2, with D possibly matching TRBD1 (5 bases). The CDR3 is 14 residues long. V was pared by 2 bases and J by 9 bases, with 16 bases between. Looked up from germline, CDR1 is MNHEY and CDR2 is SVGAGI. The CDR3 reads CASSYGGLMSSYTF. CDR3 coding DNA: TGTGCCAGCAGTTACGGGGGGTTAATGTCAAGCTACACCTTC.

The chain uses TRBV18 and TRBJ2-7; D not certain. Trimming cost V 3 bases and J 0 bases, with 12 bases left between them. Germline assignment: CDR1 KGHSH and CDR2 LQKENI. The CDR3 has 15 residues. CDR3 sequence reads: CASSPEVRNSYEQYF. Written as DNA, the CDR3 is TGTGCCAGCTCACCCGAAGTCAGGAACTCCTACGAGCAGTACTTC.

The rearrangement joins TRBV9 to TRBJ2-1; weak D call: TRBD1 (5 bases). Trimming stripped 4 bases from V and 4 bases from J, with 12 bases between. This CDR3 spans 14 amino acids. Germline V gene sequence: CDR1 SGDLS, CDR2 YYNGEE. The CDR3 nucleotides are TGTGCCAGCAGCCCCACCGACAGATACAATGAGCAGTTCTTC. It encodes CASSPTDRYNEQFF.

This chain links TRBV3-1 (or the pseudogene TRBV3-2) with TRBJ2-2, with 8 bases lining up with TRBD2. The ends lost 2 bases at V and 5 bases at J; junction bases unmatched: 19. This CDR3 region has 20 residues. Germline V gene sequence: CDR1 LGHDT, CDR2 YNNKEL (reference sequence). The CDR3, as DNA: TGTGCCAGCAGCCAAAGGTTCTTAGGCGGGGGGCCCCGGGGGACCGGGGAGCTGTTTTTT. Translating it yields CASSQRFLGGGPRGTGELFF.

The V call is TRBV23-1, the J call TRBJ1-1, with 9 positions matching TRBD1. TRBV23-1 is an ORF; its function is uncertain. This CDR3 comprises 20 residues. J was trimmed by 0 bases and V by 0 bases; bases with no gene match: 14. The CDR3 coding sequence is TGCGCCAGCAGTCAATCTATAGAACAGGGGGCGAATAGAGTGAACACTGAAGCTTTCTTT. It specifies CASSQSIEQGANRVNTEAFF.

This clone has just a few counts. This chain connects TRBV7-9 to TRBJ2-4, with D maybe TRBD2 (6 bases). The length of the CDR3 is 12 residues. CDR1 and CDR2 from the germline V gene are SEHNR and FQNEAQ (reference sequence). Trimming removed 2 bases from V and 7 bases from J, with 6 bases in between. CDR3 in amino acids: CASSLRENIQYF. Here the CDR3 DNA reads TGTGCCAGCAGCTTACGGGAGAACATTCAGTACTTC.

This rearrangement joins TRBV7-2 to TRBJ2-5; TRBD2 matches at 8 bases. This CDR3 region has 16 residues. CDR1 and CDR2 (germline): SGHTA, FQGNSA. The ends lost 5 bases at V and 2 bases at J; junction bases unmatched: 10. CDR3 amino acids: CASSPDRGTRQETQYF. The CDR3 DNA follows: TGTGCCAGCAGCCCAGATCGGGGGACTAGACAAGAGACCCAGTACTTC. Combining the CDR3 with reference TRBV7-2 and TRBJ2-5 gives the whole variable domain GAGVSQSPSNKVTEKGKDVELRCDPISGHTALYWYRQSLGQGLEFLIYFQGNSAPDKSGLPSDRFSAERTGGSVSTLTIQRTQQEDSAVYLCASSPDRGTRQETQYFGPGTRLLVL.

This clone was seen more than once but under ten times. Here the CDR3 reads CASSPGTVSNQPQHF. As DNA, the CDR3 is TGTGCCAGCTCACCAGGGACAGTTAGCAATCAGCCCCAGCATTTT. V is TRBV18 and J is TRBJ1-5; 7 positions match TRBD1. This CDR3 is 15 amino acids long. Germline CDR1 KGHSH, CDR2 LQKENI. V lost 2 bases and J lost 0; bases outside the gene matches: 1.

The chain combines TRBV6-5 with TRBJ2-1, with 7 bases matching TRBD1. V lost 6 bases and J lost 10; bases outside the gene matches: 6. Looked up from germline, CDR1 is MNHEY and CDR2 is SVGAGI. This CDR3 region has 12 residues. The CDR3 reads CASRIRTGEQFF. DNA for the CDR3: TGTGCCAGCAGGATCAGGACAGGCGAGCAGTTCTTC.

V usage is TRBV6-5 and J usage is TRBJ1-5; D ambiguous. The CDR3 is 13 amino acids. V was shortened by 7 bases and J by 3 bases, with 10 bases between the two germline ends. Germline V gene data show CDR1 as MNHEY and CDR2 as SVGAGI. Here the CDR3 DNA reads TGTGCCAGCAATCCCGGAGTCAATCAGCCCCAGCATTTT. Protein: CASNPGVNQPQHF.